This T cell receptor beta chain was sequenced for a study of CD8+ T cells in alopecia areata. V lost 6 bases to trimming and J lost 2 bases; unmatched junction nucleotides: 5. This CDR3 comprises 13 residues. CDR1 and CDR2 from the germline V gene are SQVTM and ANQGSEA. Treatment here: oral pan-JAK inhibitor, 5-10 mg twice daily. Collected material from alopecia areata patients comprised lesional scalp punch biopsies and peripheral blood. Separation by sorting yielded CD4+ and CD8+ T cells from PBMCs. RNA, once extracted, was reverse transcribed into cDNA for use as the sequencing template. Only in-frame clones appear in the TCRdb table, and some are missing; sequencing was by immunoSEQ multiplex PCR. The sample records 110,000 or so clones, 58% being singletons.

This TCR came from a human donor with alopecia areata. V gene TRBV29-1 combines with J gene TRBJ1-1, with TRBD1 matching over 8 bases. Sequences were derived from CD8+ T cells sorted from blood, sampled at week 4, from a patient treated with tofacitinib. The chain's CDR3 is CSVVDRDNTEAFF. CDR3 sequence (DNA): TGCAGCGTGGTGGACAGGGATAACACTGAAGCTTTCTTT. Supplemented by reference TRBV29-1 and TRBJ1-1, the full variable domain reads SAVISQKPSRDICQRGTSLTIQCQVDSQVTMMFWYRQQPGQSLTLIATANQGSEATYESGFVIDKFPISRPNLTFSTLTVSNMSPEDSSIYLCSVVDRDNTEAFFGQGTRLTVV.